Following are 17 T cell receptor beta chains from one sample sequenced in a study of blood T cell repertoires in COVID-19. Assay: immunoSEQ multiplex PCR; the TCRdb copy retains only in-frame clones and omits some. The sample consists of 180,000 or so clones, 70% to 85% of them appearing once. The sequencing sample was made of peripheral blood. Receptors originate from a woman of 80 years or more with acute or convalescent COVID-19.

The chain employs TRBV9 and TRBJ1-6, with no clear D. CDR1 and CDR2 (germline): SGDLS, YYNGEE. The CDR3 is 14 residues long. With 0 bases removed from V and 9 bases from J, the gap between germline ends came to 10 bases. The DNA of the CDR3 is TGTGCCAGCAGCGTAGATTCGGGTGCTTCACCCCTCCACTTT. Protein sequence: CASSVDSGASPLHF.

This sequence joins TRBV27 and TRBJ1-6; D might be TRBD1 (6 bases). Germline V gene lookup returns CDR1 MNHEY and CDR2 SMNVEV (reference sequence). The CDR3 covers 15 residues. Between the trimmed V and J ends, which lost 6 bases and 7 bases, there was a span of 16 bases. The CDR3 DNA reads as TGTGCCAGCAGCTTAAGCGGACAGTTCAATTCACCCCTCCACTTT. The encoded protein is CASSLSGQFNSPLHF.

The J gene is TRBJ1-6, the V gene TRBV10-3, with a tentative D call TRBD1 (5 bases). With 0 bases removed from V and 7 bases from J, the gap between germline ends came to 10 bases. In germline, CDR1 is ENHRY, CDR2 SYGVKD. The CDR3 is made up of 15 amino acids. The CDR3 coding sequence is TGTGCCATCAGTGAGTCCGGGGGATCGAATTCACCCCTCCACTTT. This translates into CAISESGGSNSPLHF.

V is TRBV18 and J is TRBJ1-6; D possibly corresponds to TRBD1 (5 bases). V shed 4 bases and J shed 0 bases, with 10 bases lying between them. CDR3 length equals 16 residues. Germline V gives CDR1 KGHSH, CDR2 LQKENI. The DNA for the CDR3 is TGTGCCAGCTCACAGTCCGGGGGCTCCTATAATTCACCCCTCCACTTT. Translated: CASSQSGGSYNSPLHF.

The chain couples TRBV5-1 to TRBJ2-3, with 9 bases matching TRBD2. Unmatched junction bases numbered 8, after V lost 0 bases and J lost 3 bases. The germline CDR1 and CDR2 sequences are SGHRS and YFSETQ. This CDR3 has 17 residues. The CDR3 protein is CASSLAFGGRVTDTQYF. The CDR3 DNA reads as TGCGCCAGCAGCTTGGCCTTCGGCGGGAGGGTGACAGATACGCAGTATTTT.

The rearrangement joins TRBV14 to TRBJ1-5; D gene uncertain. This CDR3 is built from 15 residues. From germline, CDR1 is SGHDN and CDR2 FVKESK. Trimming removed 4 bases from V and 1 base from J, with 11 bases in between. CDR3 residues: CASSPGRGSNQPQHF. In DNA, the CDR3 is TGTGCCAGCAGCCCGGGGAGAGGGAGCAATCAGCCCCAGCATTTT. The full variable domain, rest sourced from reference TRBV14 and TRBJ1-5, is EAGVTQFPSHSVIEKGQTVTLRCDPISGHDNLYWYRRVMGKEIKFLLHFVKESKQDESGMPNNRFLAERTGGTYSTLKVQPAELEDSGVYFCASSPGRGSNQPQHFGDGTRLSIL.

The CDR3 region has the DNA TGCAGCGTAGCCTTTAGTAACACCGGGGAGCTGTTTTTT. It yields the protein CSVAFSNTGELFF. The V call is TRBV29-1, the J call TRBJ2-2; D unclear. Between the trimmed V and J ends, which lost 6 bases and 2 bases, there was a span of 10 bases. The CDR3 loop spans 13 amino acids. CDR1 is SQVTM, CDR2 ANQGSEA, per germline.

This chain connects TRBV2 to TRBJ1-5, with D maybe TRBD1 (5 bases). The germline gives CDR1 SNHLY, CDR2 FYNNEI. The CDR3 contains 14 residues. V lost 4 bases to trimming and J lost 6 bases, with 13 bases between them. CDR3: CASSALRGGQPQHF. CDR3 in DNA: TGTGCCAGCAGTGCCCTGAGGGGAGGTCAGCCCCAGCATTTT.

The V call is TRBV19, the J call TRBJ1-2, with 9 bases fitting TRBD1. V dropped 5 bases and J dropped 2; count of bases not matched to a gene: 6. Germline CDR1 is LNHDA and CDR2 is SQIVND (reference sequence). This CDR3 is 15 amino acids long. The CDR3 nucleotides are TGTGCCAGTAGTTCCCGACAGGGGGGGAACTATGGCTACACCTTC. It is translated as CASSSRQGGNYGYTF.

The chain links TRBV2 to TRBJ1-5; 9 nucleotides agree with TRBD1. The junction had 5 bases not matched to a gene; V was cut back by 6 bases and J by 5 bases. The CDR3 runs 14 residues. Germline values: CDR1 SNHLY, CDR2 FYNNEI. The chain's CDR3 is CASRQDRGDQPQHF. For the CDR3, the DNA is TGTGCCAGCAGACAGGACAGGGGAGATCAGCCCCAGCATTTT.

The V gene is TRBV6-5, the J gene TRBJ2-7, with TRBD2 matching 13 bases. This CDR3 is built from 15 residues. The trim removed 5 bases at V and 6 bases at J, leaving 7 bases unmatched. Germline loops: CDR1 MNHEY, CDR2 SVGAGI. The CDR3 reads CASSPGLAGTFEQYF. As DNA, the CDR3 is TGTGCCAGCAGTCCGGGACTAGCGGGAACGTTCGAGCAGTACTTC.

The chain couples TRBV9 to TRBJ2-3; 11 nucleotides agree with TRBD2. The trim removed 0 bases at V and 0 bases at J, leaving 6 bases unmatched. The CDR3 spans 18 residues. The V gene's germline CDR1 is SGDLS and CDR2 YYNGEE. The CDR3 DNA reads TGTGCCAGCAGCGTAGGTAGCGGGAGGGCCGCTAGCACAGATACGCAGTATTTT. Encoded protein: CASSVGSGRAASTDTQYF.

The chain joins TRBV5-1 to TRBJ1-2; D is uncertain. V lost 2 bases, J lost 5 bases, and 10 bases lay in between. Germline V gene sequence: CDR1 SGHRS, CDR2 YFSETQ. The CDR3 contains 13 residues. CDR3 coding DNA: TGCGCCAGCAGCTTTGCTGAGCCATATGGCTACACCTTC. This sequence encodes CASSFAEPYGYTF.

The chain joins TRBV5-6 to TRBJ2-1, with D possibly being TRBD1 (5 bases). The germline V and J ends were trimmed by 0 bases and 2 bases, with 9 bases remaining between them. This CDR3 region has 15 residues. Germline CDR1 SGHDT, CDR2 YYEEEE. The CDR3 reads CASSLVGRAYNEQFF. The CDR3 bases are TGTGCCAGCAGCTTGGTGGGCAGGGCCTACAATGAGCAGTTCTTC.

The chain combines TRBV10-3 with TRBJ1-2, with 9 bases identical to TRBD1. Germline assignment: CDR1 ENHRY and CDR2 SYGVKD. The V gene end was trimmed by 5 bases and the J gene end by 3 bases; junction bases not matched to a gene: 7. The length of the CDR3 is 15 residues. The CDR3 DNA reads TGTGCCATCAGTCGGGACAGGGCGGTGGACTATGGCTACACCTTC. It yields the protein CAISRDRAVDYGYTF.

The chain recombines TRBV6-6 with TRBJ2-3, with D perhaps matching TRBD1 (6 bases). CDR1 and CDR2 from the germline V gene are MNHNY and SVGAGI (reference sequence). Trimming took 6 bases from V and 0 from J, leaving 13 bases between them. This CDR3 is built from 15 residues. The CDR3 sequence is CASSSRTVSTDTQYF. As DNA, the CDR3 is TGTGCCAGCAGCAGCCGGACAGTCAGCACAGATACGCAGTATTTT.

This chain uses TRBV15 with TRBJ2-7, with 8 bases identical to TRBD2. The germline CDR1 and CDR2 sequences are LNHNV and YYDKDF (reference sequence). J lost 3 bases, V lost 0 bases, and 10 bases had no gene match. The CDR3 length is 17 residues. CDR3 DNA: TGTGCCACCAGCAGAGATATAGGGGTAGCGGGAATCTACGAGCAGTACTTC. It is translated as CATSRDIGVAGIYEQYF.